This T cell receptor beta chain was retrieved from a study of T-cell reconstitution after alpha-beta-depleted transplantation in children. Overall study results and limits: The study reportedly traced alpha-beta T cells about two months after transplant to several hundred expanded graft clones.

The library targeted TCRbeta and was prepared with unique molecular identifiers. In TCRdb, the PCR reads were re-called with MiXCR into one record per CDR3 protein. Here the sample spans fewer than 550,000 distinct CDR3 sequences, roughly a tenth being singletons. Notes on this clonotype: Its antigen remains unknown. With a much larger clone just one base away, this may be a read error.

The germline V gene encodes CDR1 GTSNPN and CDR2 SVGIG (reference sequence). This CDR3 contains 17 residues. The sequence derives from a child aged 2 to 15 with inherited bone marrow failure, due to receive a stem cell transplant. V gene TRBV30 combines with J gene TRBJ2-7; TRBD1 matches at 7 bases. The source material was PBMCs, sampled before TCRalphabeta/CD19-depleted stem cell transplant. Here the CDR3 reads CAWSTDRADQNPYELYF. The CDR3, as DNA: TGTGCCTGGAGTACCGACAGGGCGGATCAGAATCCCTACGAGCTGTACTTC.